Listed below are T cell receptor beta chains from one sample, sequenced in a study of molecular identifiers for immune sequencing clone quantification. MiXCR, applied by TCRdb to the PCR reads, yields one record per CDR3 protein. The sample includes under 600,000 distinct CDR3 sequences, about a quarter seen only once; the top ten take 0.7% to 0.9%. Sequenced sample: naive CD8+ T cells from blood, with Jurkat cell RNA spiked in. The receptors derive from a human donor in good health. Some libraries in this study had Jurkat cell RNA spiked in. CDR3s leave out the opening cysteine and the closing phenylalanine or tryptophan. Some rows have no size entry. The others give once, few or many, or a class for an expanded clone.

ASSSARDTWSSYEQY	TRBV7-9	TRBJ2-7	.
ASSIIGEQF	TRBV19	TRBJ2-1	few
ASSLIETQY	TRBV11-2	TRBJ2-5	many
ASSLVVYEQY	TRBV7-9	TRBJ2-7	many
ASSQGAVTEAF	TRBV7-9	TRBJ1-1	many
ASSVTSSVSDTQY	TRBV2	TRBJ2-3	few
ASSYQANTGELF	TRBV27	TRBJ2-2	.
ASSTPNSGANVLT	TRBV9	TRBJ2-6	.
ASSLRLAGGPRDDEQF	TRBV7-2	TRBJ2-1	.
ASRPGGGSEKLF	TRBV2	TRBJ1-4	.
ASSPTGGSVPDTQY	TRBV4-3	TRBJ2-3	.
ARRAGAHEQY	TRBV2	TRBJ2-7	few
ASSQRLVTDTQY	TRBV3-1	TRBJ2-3	.
ASSEEDRLNTEAF	TRBV2	TRBJ1-1	few
ASSPRTSGENEQF	TRBV18	TRBJ2-1	.
ASSPLPRDRDTDTQY	TRBV19	TRBJ2-3	.
SVDGLLGDLNTEAF	TRBV29-1	TRBJ1-1	.
SVEKQDVNTIY	TRBV29-1	TRBJ1-3	few
ASSVLQGTDSPLH	TRBV27	TRBJ1-6	.
ASSEDGTDTQY	TRBV9	TRBJ2-3	few
ASSPPGSYNEQF	TRBV7-8	TRBJ2-1	.
ASSYDRGHEQY	TRBV6-2/TRBV6-3	TRBJ2-7	.
AWRPPRAPAWEAF	TRBV30	TRBJ1-1	.
ASSDHSGQPSSYEQY	TRBV10-2	TRBJ2-7	.
ASSQVASAGGPVQY	TRBV3-1	TRBJ2-7	many
ASTAGVSGNTIY	TRBV2	TRBJ1-3	many
ASSDWKSAEAF	TRBV7-9	TRBJ1-1	.
SARVMTSGSYEQY	TRBV20-1	TRBJ2-7	many
ATSDPRAAPDGDTQY	TRBV24-1	TRBJ2-3	.
ASSWGQGVSYEQY	TRBV5-4	TRBJ2-7	.
PSSVVLGHVTEAF	TRBV9	TRBJ1-1	.
ASSPRTRLEAF	TRBV6-1	TRBJ1-1	few
ASSPTTGFQETQY	TRBV18	TRBJ2-5	.
AGSYRTGTYNEQF	TRBV6-5	TRBJ2-1	.
ATSEPTGVEQF	TRBV24-1	TRBJ2-1	few
ASSPLRRVNTGELF	TRBV13	TRBJ2-2	.
ASSQWTGGAGGYT	TRBV3-1	TRBJ1-2	few
ASSPLPALDTEAF	TRBV9	TRBJ1-1	few
ASSIGLAGFTDTQY	TRBV19	TRBJ2-3	many
ASSLFKGVNQPQH	TRBV27	TRBJ1-5	few
ASSPRPGGVNEQF	TRBV28	TRBJ2-1	few
ASSVQGDLEAF	TRBV5-1	TRBJ1-1	many
ASSSTVISTDTQY	TRBV27	TRBJ2-3	few
ACSSGGNSPLH	TRBV7-9	TRBJ1-6	.
DSSPLGSTSGVLDTQY	TRBV7-9	TRBJ2-3	.
ASSEATGANYGYT	TRBV2	TRBJ1-2	few